This TCR beta chain was identified in a study of cytomegalovirus exposure and HLA in healthy donors. Donors were nominally healthy when sampled, though unrecorded immune exposures were likely. PCR used 60 Vbeta primers and 13 Jbeta primers. Only in-frame clones appear in the TCRdb table, and some are missing; sequencing was by immunoSEQ multiplex PCR. Altogether 200,000 to 250,000 clones are present, roughly 83% being singletons, with the ten largest covering more than 0.6%. The source of this sequence is a boy aged 2 to 9 in good health and CMV-seronegative. The sequenced sample consisted of PBMCs.

The CDR3, as DNA: TGTGCCAGCAGCATCTGGACTAGCGGGAGCGAGCAGTACTTC. Protein: CASSIWTSGSEQYF. The rearrangement links TRBV21-1 to TRBJ2-7; the D segment call TRBD2 is taken from the table without a DNA check. TRBV21-1 is flagged as a pseudogene. The CDR3 consists of 14 residues.